This TCR beta chain was recovered during a study of cytomegalovirus exposure and HLA in healthy donors. A word on this clone: Its antigen is not known.

CDR1 and CDR2 (germline): MNHEY, SVGAGI. The CDR3 consists of 14 residues. J lost 2 bases, V lost 7 bases, and 3 bases had no gene match. Study-level findings and limits: Associated with cytomegalovirus, according to the listing, were approximately 160 TCR beta chains. Rarity characterized most TCR sequences, yet some public TCRs appeared in many donors.

Repertoires were generated with immunoSEQ multiplex PCR, while TCRdb's copy carries only in-frame clones and drops some. The repertoire has approximately 70,000 clones, roughly 94% of them found once; the top ten carry about 0.6%. The receptor's source is a woman between 18 and 29 years old in good health and CMV-seronegative. V gene TRBV6-5 combines with J gene TRBJ2-5, with 11 nucleotides matching TRBD2. The sample taken for sequencing was PBMCs. The CDR3 region has the DNA TGTGCCAGCAAGTTAGCGGGGGGGCAAGAGACCCAGTACTTC. It specifies CASKLAGGQETQYF.